This T cell receptor beta chain was sequenced for a study of T cell repertoires in cytomegalovirus infection. Study-level information: Evidence of both CMV infection and a matching HLA type came from public TCR beta signatures.

From germline, CDR1 is MGHRA and CDR2 YSYEKL. CDR3 size: 16 residues. The ends lost 1 base at V and 4 bases at J; junction bases unmatched: 8. In this sample, this clonotype turned up once. Its specificity is not known. Study results and caveats: Predominance within the ex vivo response was attributable to HLA-C-restricted CMV-specific TCR beta clonotypes.

TCRdb reprocessed the reads with MiXCR, giving one entry per CDR3 protein. The sample includes fewer than 950,000 distinct CDR3 sequences, roughly 33% seen only once; the top ten take 9.5% to 15%. The sample here was cultured CD8+ T cells from PBMCs, taken from culture after CMV antigen stimulation. This receptor was taken from a human donor in good health (CMV status not recorded). Some clones in this sample may be carry-over from other donors' samples. The J gene is TRBJ2-5, the V gene TRBV4-1; 8 positions match TRBD2. CDR3 amino acids: CASSQVGAGVVETQYF. CDR3 nucleotide sequence: TGCGCCAGCAGCCAAGTGGGAGCGGGGGTGGTAGAGACCCAGTACTTC.